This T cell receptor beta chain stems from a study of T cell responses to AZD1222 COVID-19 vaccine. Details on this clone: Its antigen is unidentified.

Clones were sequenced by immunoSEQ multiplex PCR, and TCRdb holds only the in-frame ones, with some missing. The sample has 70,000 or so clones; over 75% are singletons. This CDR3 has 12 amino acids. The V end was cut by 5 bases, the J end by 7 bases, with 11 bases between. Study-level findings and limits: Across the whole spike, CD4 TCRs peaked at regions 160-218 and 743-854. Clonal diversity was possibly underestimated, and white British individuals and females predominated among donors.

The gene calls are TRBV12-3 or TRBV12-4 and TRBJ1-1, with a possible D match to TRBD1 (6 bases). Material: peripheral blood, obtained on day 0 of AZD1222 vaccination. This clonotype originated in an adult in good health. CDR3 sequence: CASSPGHLEAFF. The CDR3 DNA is TGTGCCAGCAGTCCGGGACACCTTGAAGCTTTCTTT.